These 30 T cell receptor beta chains share one sample of origin, sequenced in a study of metastatic and nonmetastatic thyroid tumors. No patient received treatment before thyroid surgery. With MiXCR, TCRdb reprocessed the PCR reads. The repertoire holds about 12,000 clones, with 25% to 40% as singletons. Sequencing was performed on tumor tissue. The receptors were gathered from a female donor with papillary thyroid cancer or a benign thyroid nodule (not recorded which). Some clones in this sample may be carry-over from other donors' samples.

V is TRBV6-1 and J is TRBJ1-2; 7 bases agree with TRBD1. The germline gives CDR1 MNHNS, CDR2 SASEGT. This CDR3 region has 15 residues. V gave up 5 bases and J gave up 7 bases; unmatched junction bases: 13. CDR3 sequence (DNA): TGTGCCAGCAGTCCCGGCCCTGGACAGGTTTGTGGCTACACCTTC. It codes for CASSPGPGQVCGYTF.

The chain uses TRBV30 and TRBJ2-7; possibly TRBD1 or TRBD2 for D (6 bases each). The V end was cut by 4 bases, the J end by 5 bases, with 12 bases between. From germline, CDR1 is GTSNPN and CDR2 SVGIG (reference sequence). The CDR3 length is 12 residues. The CDR3 nucleotides read TGTGCCTGGACTGACAGGAGGGACGAGCAGTACTTC. Translating gives CAWTDRRDEQYF.

This clone has a handful of counts. The chain is built from TRBV6-2 or TRBV6-3 and TRBJ2-3; possible D gene TRBD2, 5 bases. The CDR3 loop spans 17 amino acids. Germline V gene data show CDR1 as MNHEY and CDR2 as SVGEGT. Trimming cost V 0 bases and J 0 bases, with 13 bases left between them. The CDR3 protein is CASSYSNQRNSTDTQYF. CDR3 DNA: TGTGCCAGCAGTTACTCGAATCAGCGGAATAGCACAGATACGCAGTATTTT.

This chain links TRBV25-1 with TRBJ1-5, with 8 bases matching TRBD1. CDR3 length: 15 amino acids. The V and J ends lost 5 bases and 3 bases, in that order; junction bases with no gene match: 6. Looked up from germline, CDR1 is MGHDK and CDR2 is SYGVNS. The CDR3 protein is CASSFQGAFNQPQHF. In nucleotides, the CDR3 is TGTGCCAGCAGTTTTCAGGGGGCTTTCAATCAGCCCCAGCATTTT.

In its sample, this clone was seen many times. The V call is TRBV7-6, the J call TRBJ2-5; 14 nucleotides line up with TRBD2. Germline-derived CDR1 and CDR2 are SGHVS and FNYEAQ. Trimming at V came to 0 bases and at J to 5 bases, leaving 5 bases not matched to a gene. This CDR3 comprises 17 residues. DNA of the CDR3: TGTGCCAGCAGCTTAGCGGGGACTAGCGGGGGTTTGGAGACCCAGTACTTC. It is translated as CASSLAGTSGGLETQYF. Using reference TRBV7-6 and TRBJ2-5 for the parts outside the CDR3, the full variable domain is GAGVSQSPRYKVTKRGQDVALRCDPISGHVSLYWYRQALGQGPEFLTYFNYEAQQDKSGLPNDRFSAERPEGSISTLTIQRTEQRDSAMYRCASSLAGTSGGLETQYFGPGTRLLVL.

This clone appeared a few times. Other DNA sequences in this sample translate to the same CDR3. The genes are TRBV6-1 and TRBJ1-1; weak D call: TRBD1 (6 bases). This CDR3 region has 13 residues. Trimming stripped 3 bases from V and 7 bases from J, with 12 bases between. CDR1 and CDR2 (germline): MNHNS, SASEGT. The CDR3 DNA follows: TGTGCCAGCAGTGACAAGGGGGGTAATGAAGCTTTCTTT. It yields the protein CASSDKGGNEAFF.

In its sample, this clone is medium-sized. The chain employs TRBV25-1 and TRBJ2-3; 14 bases are a match to TRBD2. The CDR3 is 18 residues long. V shed 4 bases, J shed 2 bases, and the junction held 8 bases outside the gene matches. Germline assignment: CDR1 MGHDK and CDR2 SYGVNS. The CDR3 here is CASSVRPGLAGDTDTQYF. The CDR3 coding sequence is TGTGCCAGCAGTGTCAGGCCGGGACTAGCGGGAGACACAGATACGCAGTATTTT.

This clone appeared a few times. The chain uses TRBV19 and TRBJ1-2; TRBD1 is a possible D gene (6 bases). Looked up from germline, CDR1 is LNHDA and CDR2 is SQIVND (reference sequence). With 8 bases removed from V and 5 bases from J, the gap between germline ends came to 15 bases. The CDR3 length is 13 residues. The CDR3 reads CASGGGFWYGYTF. The DNA for the CDR3 is TGTGCCAGTGGAGGGGGGTTCTGGTATGGCTACACCTTC.

By proportion, this clone is medium-sized. The chain joins TRBV11-2 to TRBJ2-1; 8 bases map to TRBD2. V was pared by 3 bases and J by 6 bases, with 10 bases of the junction left unmatched. CDR3 length equals 16 residues. The V gene's germline CDR1 is SGHAT and CDR2 FQNNGV. DNA of the CDR3: TGTGCCAGCAGCTTTGTGAATCTAGCGGGCCTCAATGAGCAGTTCTTC. Residues: CASSFVNLAGLNEQFF.

This clone was counted a few times. Here the CDR3 DNA reads TGTGCCAGTAGCGGCAGCATGAACACTGAAGCTTTCTTT. It specifies CASSGSMNTEAFF. V gene TRBV19 combines with J gene TRBJ1-1, with D unclear. CDR1 is LNHDA and CDR2 is SQIVND in the germline V gene (reference sequence). Between the trimmed V and J ends, which lost 6 bases and 0 bases, there was a span of 8 bases. The CDR3 spans 13 residues.

This chain uses TRBV4-1 with TRBJ2-7, with unresolved D. CDR3 length: 15 residues. Germline CDR1 is MGHRA and CDR2 is YSYEKL. V lost 1 base and J 2 bases, leaving 12 bases between the germline ends. CDR3: CASSQVSTTTYEQYF. Written as DNA, the CDR3 is TGCGCCAGCAGCCAAGTTAGCACTACCACCTACGAGCAGTACTTC.

The chain uses TRBV9 and TRBJ2-1; 7 bases are a match to TRBD2. The CDR3 is made up of 15 amino acids. The trim removed 6 bases at V and 2 bases at J, leaving 8 bases unmatched. Germline-derived CDR1 and CDR2 are SGDLS and YYNGEE. The CDR3 nucleotides read TGTGCCAGCATTACCAGCGGGGTGGCCTACAATGAGCAGTTCTTC. This codes for CASITSGVAYNEQFF.

This clone was detected many times. This chain joins TRBV6-2 or TRBV6-3 and TRBJ2-5, with 7 bases fitting TRBD1. CDR3 length equals 17 residues. The ends lost 7 bases at V and 4 bases at J; junction bases unmatched: 18. Germline V gene lookup returns CDR1 MNHEY and CDR2 SVGEGT. The CDR3 reads CASKDGAATGLGETQYF. The CDR3 bases are TGTGCCAGCAAGGATGGCGCAGCGACAGGGTTGGGAGAGACCCAGTACTTC.

The rearrangement links TRBV9 to TRBJ1-5, with TRBD1 matching 9 bases. V trimming: 3 bases; J trimming: 5 bases; junction bases outside the gene matches: 6. There are 15 residues in the CDR3. The germline V gene encodes CDR1 SGDLS and CDR2 YYNGEE. Here the CDR3 DNA reads TGTGCCAGCAGCGGGGGACAGGGTGTTGATCAGCCCCAGCATTTT. As protein: CASSGGQGVDQPQHF.

The table lists this clone with a few counts. This chain uses TRBV6-4 with TRBJ2-7, with D maybe TRBD1 (7 bases). Germline values: CDR1 MRHNA, CDR2 SNTAGT. Between the trimmed V and J ends, which lost 3 bases and 1 base, there was a span of 13 bases. This CDR3 contains 15 residues. The CDR3: CASSEEGASSYEQYF. The CDR3, as DNA: TGTGCCAGCAGTGAGGAGGGGGCGTCATCCTACGAGCAGTACTTC.

This clone turned up a few times. This chain connects TRBV27 to TRBJ1-1, with TRBD1 as a possible D gene (5 bases). Per germline, CDR1 MNHEY and CDR2 SMNVEV (reference sequence). The CDR3 contains 14 residues. V lost 3 bases to trimming and J lost 3 bases, with 11 bases between them. CDR3 residues: CASSLRGSHTEAFF. The CDR3 coding sequence is TGTGCCAGCAGTTTGCGGGGGTCTCACACTGAAGCTTTCTTT.

This rearrangement joins TRBV11-2 to TRBJ2-1; 11 positions match TRBD1. The germline CDR1 and CDR2 sequences are SGHAT and FQNNGV. The CDR3 sequence is 17 residues long. Trimming at V came to 5 bases and at J to 2 bases, leaving 8 bases not matched to a gene. CDR3 coding DNA: TGTGCCAGCAGCCCTACCGCGGGACAGGGGGCCTACAATGAGCAGTTCTTC. As protein: CASSPTAGQGAYNEQFF.

The J gene is TRBJ1-1, the V gene TRBV6-2 or TRBV6-3; 7 nucleotides line up with TRBD1. With V trimmed by 7 bases and J by 5 bases, 7 bases remained unmatched. The CDR3 totals 13 residues. Germline-derived CDR1 and CDR2 are MNHEY and SVGEGT. The CDR3 region is CASTKQGWTEAFF. CDR3 nucleotide sequence: TGTGCCAGCACCAAACAGGGGTGGACTGAAGCTTTCTTT.

The J gene is TRBJ2-2, the V gene TRBV7-8, with 9 bases fitting TRBD1. Trimming cost V 8 bases and J 7 bases; bases outside gene matches: 8. In germline, CDR1 is SGHVS, CDR2 FQNEAQ. The CDR3 length is 14 residues. The CDR3 coding sequence is TGTGCCAGCGAGTGGACAGGGGTATACGGGGAGCTGTTTTTT. This gives the protein CASEWTGVYGELFF.

The CDR3: CASSLGTLQSGNEQFF. CDR3 bases: TGCGCCAGCAGCTTGGGGACTCTCCAATCGGGGAATGAGCAGTTCTTC. The chain employs TRBV5-1 and TRBJ2-1, with D possibly TRBD2 on 5 matching bases. CDR1 is SGHRS, CDR2 YFSETQ, per germline. Deletions cut 0 bases from V and 7 bases from J, with 17 bases between. The CDR3 has 16 residues.

The rearrangement links TRBV20-1 to TRBJ2-7, with D tentatively TRBD1 (5 bases). The CDR3 runs 13 residues. The V end lost 3 bases, the J end lost 3 bases, and 12 bases lay between the germline ends. Germline loops: CDR1 DFQATT, CDR2 SNEGSKA (reference sequence). CDR3 sequence (DNA): TGCAGTGCTAGGCGGACATTGAACTACGAGCAGTACTTC. Translation gives CSARRTLNYEQYF.

As regards this clone: This clone may be a read error of a much larger clone one base away. This sample also contains other DNA sequences that code for the same CDR3. This chain joins TRBV4-2 and TRBJ2-3; D remains unclear. Germline CDR1 reads LGHNA; CDR2 reads YNFKEQ. CDR3 length: 16 residues. Here the CDR3 DNA reads TGTGCCAGCAACCAAGATAGGGCAGGCTACACAGATACGCAGTATTTT. Translation: CASNQDRAGYTDTQYF.

This clone is labeled medium-sized. The chain is built from TRBV20-1 and TRBJ2-6; weak D call: TRBD2 (6 bases). From germline, CDR1 is DFQATT and CDR2 SNEGSKA (reference sequence). This CDR3 comprises 15 residues. Trimming took off 3 bases at V and 0 bases at J, with 9 bases between the two ends. CDR3 loop: CSASGSLSGANVLTF. The CDR3 DNA is TGCAGTGCTAGCGGGAGCCTCTCTGGGGCCAACGTCCTGACTTTC.

This clone was counted between two and nine times. Given the absence of the conserved phenylalanine or tryptophan at the CDR3 end, a read error is likely. The limits of the CDR3 on the DNA are not certain, so only TCRdb's listed CDR3 is given. This rearrangement joins TRBV27 to TRBJ2-1. Germline CDR1 reads MNHEY; CDR2 reads SMNVEV (reference sequence). The CDR3 spans 11 amino acids, including both terminal residues. The CDR3 spells CATRYGTTWHL.

There are a few counts of this clone. This rearrangement joins TRBV6-2 or TRBV6-3 to TRBJ2-3; no firm D call. CDR3 size: 14 residues. Germline CDR1 MNHEY, CDR2 SVGEGT. The V and J ends lost 2 bases and 2 bases respectively, with 8 bases between them. CDR3 DNA sequence: TGTGCCAGCAGTTACCAAGAGCACACAGATACGCAGTATTTT. Its translation is CASSYQEHTDTQYF.

This clone was found once. The chain recombines TRBV20-1 with TRBJ2-1; D may match TRBD1 or TRBD2 (5 bases each). This CDR3 has 14 residues. The germline V and J ends were trimmed by 5 bases and 8 bases, with 19 bases remaining between them. From germline, CDR1 is DFQATT and CDR2 SNEGSKA (reference sequence). The CDR3, as DNA: TGCAGTGCTTACGGGACGCTACTAACCGATGAGCAGTTCTTC. It codes for CSAYGTLLTDEQFF.

This clone ranks as medium-sized (0.01 to 0.1%). The chain links TRBV15 to TRBJ1-2; no reliable D call. The CDR3 sequence is 14 residues long. In germline, CDR1 is LNHNV, CDR2 YYDKDF (reference sequence). Trimming stripped 1 base from V and 2 bases from J, with 8 bases between. CDR3 loop: CATSRGARNYGYTF. The CDR3 DNA is TGTGCCACCAGCAGAGGGGCGCGGAACTATGGCTACACCTTC.

This clone was found many times. A much larger clone differs from this one at a single base, so this may be a read error. The same CDR3 arises from other DNA sequences in this sample as well. This chain joins TRBV18 and TRBJ1-5, with D uncertain. Germline V gene lookup returns CDR1 KGHSH and CDR2 LQKENI. CDR3 length: 14 residues. In DNA form, the CDR3 reads TGTGCCAGCTCACCAAATCCAGTCCAACAGCCCCAGCACTTT. Translating gives CASSPNPVQQPQHF.

This clone qualifies as medium-sized. The J gene is TRBJ2-1, the V gene TRBV4-3, with 7 bases identical to TRBD2. V was pared by 1 base and J by 4 bases, with 4 bases of the junction left unmatched. This CDR3 is 15 amino acids long. Germline V gene lookup returns CDR1 LGHNA and CDR2 YSLEER. CDR3 nucleotide sequence: TGCGCCAGCAGCCAAGCCCGGGACTATTACAATGAGCAGTTCTTC. Protein sequence: CASSQARDYYNEQFF.

Worth noting for this clone: A junction boundary mismatches the germline segment, possibly from a read error. The V call is TRBV7-6, the J call TRBJ1-3; D is ambiguous. CDR1 is SGHVS and CDR2 is FNYEAQ in the germline V gene. The CDR3 is made up of 15 amino acids. The CDR3 bases are TGTGCCAGGAGCTTAGAAGGCCGCTCTGGAAACACCATATATTTT. This sequence encodes CARSLEGRSGNTIYF. Supplemented by reference TRBV7-6 and TRBJ1-3, the full variable domain reads GAGVSQSPRYKVTKRGQDVALRCDPISGHVSLYWYRQALGQGPEFLTYFNYEAQQDKSGLPNDRFSAERPEGSISTLTIQRTEQRDSAMYRCARSLEGRSGNTIYFGEGSWLTVV.